Each of the 12 T cell receptor beta chains below was sequenced from the same sample in a study of Ad26.COV2.S vaccination and SARS-CoV-2 variants. The repertoire was sequenced with immunoSEQ multiplex PCR; TCRdb's copy has only in-frame clones and lacks some. The sample has about 460,000 clones, 89% seen once; the top ten hold 1.7%. This sample's treatment: approximately 18 received Ad26.COV2.S at low or high dose, single or two shots; roughly five received placebo; per-sample allocation not given. Samples analyzed were those drawn on day 63 after the first vaccine or placebo injection. Sequenced here: peripheral blood, sampled in a trial of Ad26.COV2.S vaccine versus placebo. The receptors originated from a person between 18 and 65 years old who received the Ad26.COV2.S COVID-19 vaccine or a placebo.

The chain couples TRBV13 to TRBJ2-7; a weak D match, TRBD2 (5 bases). The V end was cut by 3 bases, the J end by 2 bases, with 8 bases between. This CDR3 spans 13 amino acids. The germline V gene encodes CDR1 PRHDT and CDR2 FYEKMQ (reference sequence). The CDR3 reads CASSFDGTYEQYF. In DNA, the CDR3 is TGTGCCAGCAGCTTCGACGGGACCTACGAGCAGTACTTC. The whole variable domain, filled in from reference TRBV13 and TRBJ2-7, reads AAGVIQSPRHLIKEKRETATLKCYPIPRHDTVYWYQQGPGQDPQFLISFYEKMQSDKGSIPDRFSAQQFSDYHSELNMSSLELGDSALYFCASSFDGTYEQYFGPGTRLTVT.

The chain has TRBV4-3 and TRBJ1-1, with 7 nucleotides matching TRBD1. After removal of 5 bases from V and 1 base from J, the junction contained 10 bases not matched to a gene. CDR3 length: 16 amino acids. CDR1 LGHNA and CDR2 YSLEER come from the germline V gene. The CDR3 DNA reads TGCGCCAGCAGCAGGCGACAGGGAAAGGGGAACACTGAAGCTTTCTTT. Its protein product is CASSRRQGKGNTEAFF.

J is TRBJ1-5 and V is TRBV5-4; possibly TRBD1 for D (6 bases). The CDR3 length is 13 residues. V gave up 2 bases and J gave up 6 bases, with 9 bases separating them. Germline V gene data show CDR1 as SGHNT and CDR2 as YYREEE (reference sequence). As DNA, the CDR3 is TGTGCCAGCAGCTTAGAACAGGGTCAGCCCCAGCATTTT. Amino acids: CASSLEQGQPQHF.

In this sample, this clone turned up once. This rearrangement joins TRBV7-6 to TRBJ1-4, with D possibly matching TRBD1 (5 bases). CDR1 and CDR2 (germline): SGHVS, FNYEAQ. V was trimmed by 1 base and J by 7 bases, leaving 16 bases between them. There are 16 residues in the CDR3. In DNA form, the CDR3 reads TGTGCCAGCAGCTTAGAGGCAGGGATGAATGGTGAAAAACTGTTTTTT. It codes for CASSLEAGMNGEKLFF.

This clone occurred once. The chain links TRBV6-5 to TRBJ1-2, with TRBD1 matching over 9 bases. This CDR3 spans 15 amino acids. Germline-derived CDR1 and CDR2 are MNHEY and SVGAGI. The V gene end was trimmed by 7 bases and the J gene end by 4 bases; junction bases not matched to a gene: 10. The CDR3 DNA reads TGTGCCAGCAAACCGGGACAGGGACCCTCCTATGGCTACACCTTC. Protein sequence: CASKPGQGPSYGYTF.

This chain uses TRBV5-1 with TRBJ2-7; 12 positions agree with TRBD2. J gave up 2 bases and V 4 bases, and 4 bases lay outside the gene matches. CDR3 length: 15 residues. CDR1 SGHRS and CDR2 YFSETQ come from the germline V gene. The CDR3 coding sequence is TGCGCCAGCAGCCAACTAGCGGGGGGAACCTACGAGCAGTACTTC. Translation gives CASSQLAGGTYEQYF.

The rearrangement links TRBV5-1 to TRBJ1-2; D may be TRBD1 (5 bases). V was shortened by 5 bases and J by 1 base, with 9 bases between the two germline ends. CDR1 is SGHRS, CDR2 YFSETQ, per germline. The CDR3 sequence is 13 residues long. CDR3 bases: TGCGCCAGCAGACCAGACAGTAACTATGGCTACACCTTC. Protein: CASRPDSNYGYTF.

The chain combines TRBV9 with TRBJ1-2, with D maybe TRBD1 (5 bases). Trimming pared 0 bases from V and 7 bases from J, leaving 10 bases between. The length of the CDR3 is 13 residues. CDR1 and CDR2 (germline): SGDLS, YYNGEE. The DNA for the CDR3 is TGTGCCAGCAGCGTAGGATCAGGGCCTGGCTACACCTTC. Protein sequence: CASSVGSGPGYTF.

Comments on this clone: The sample carries other DNA sequences with the same CDR3. J is TRBJ1-2 and V is TRBV28; maybe TRBD1 (6 bases). CDR1 is MDHEN and CDR2 is SYDVKM in the germline V gene. Trimming took off 2 bases at V and 2 bases at J, with 9 bases between the two ends. The CDR3 sequence is 14 residues long. Here the CDR3 reads CASSLAGVNYGYTF. In DNA, the CDR3 is TGTGCCAGCAGTTTAGCAGGGGTCAACTATGGCTACACCTTC.

The gene calls are TRBV5-1 and TRBJ2-4; unclear D gene. CDR3 length equals 13 residues. The V end lost 7 bases, the J end lost 5 bases, and 13 bases lay between the germline ends. Germline CDR1 and CDR2: SGHRS and YFSETQ. The CDR3 here is CASSLGPENIQYF. CDR3 DNA: TGCGCCAGCTCCTTAGGACCAGAAAACATTCAGTACTTC.

The chain employs TRBV18 and TRBJ2-7, with D tentatively TRBD1 (6 bases). This CDR3 region has 12 residues. Germline V gene data show CDR1 as KGHSH and CDR2 as LQKENI. The V and J ends lost 6 bases and 4 bases respectively, with 10 bases between them. The CDR3 spells CASSNREYEQYF. The DNA of the CDR3 is TGTGCCAGCTCTAACAGGGAGTACGAGCAGTACTTC. Filled out from reference TRBV18 and TRBJ2-7, the complete variable domain reads NAGVMQNPRHLVRRRGQEARLRCSPMKGHSHVYWYRQLPEEGLKFMVYLQKENIIDESGMPKERFSAEFPKEGPSILRIQQVVRGDSAAYFCASSNREYEQYFGPGTRLTVT.

The chain combines TRBV6-5 with TRBJ2-1, with D maybe TRBD2 (6 bases). Germline CDR1 reads MNHEY; CDR2 reads SVGAGI. V was shortened by 6 bases and J by 10 bases, with 16 bases between the two germline ends. This CDR3 is built from 13 residues. CDR3 sequence (DNA): TGTGCCAGCAGAGGGGCAGGGCGGGACGAGCAGTTCTTC. Translated, it gives CASRGAGRDEQFF.